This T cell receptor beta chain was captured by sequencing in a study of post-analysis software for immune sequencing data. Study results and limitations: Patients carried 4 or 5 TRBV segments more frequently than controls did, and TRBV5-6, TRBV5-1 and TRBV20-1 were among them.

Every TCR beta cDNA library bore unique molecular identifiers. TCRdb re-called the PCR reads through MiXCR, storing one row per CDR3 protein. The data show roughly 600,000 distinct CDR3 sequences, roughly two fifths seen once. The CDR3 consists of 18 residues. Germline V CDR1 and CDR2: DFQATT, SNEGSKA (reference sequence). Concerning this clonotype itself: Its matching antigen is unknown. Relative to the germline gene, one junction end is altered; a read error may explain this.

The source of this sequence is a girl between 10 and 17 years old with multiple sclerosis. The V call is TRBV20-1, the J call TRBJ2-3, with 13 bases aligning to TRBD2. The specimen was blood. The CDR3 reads CSARRLAGGAHGTDAQYF. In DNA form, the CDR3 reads TGCAGTGCTAGGAGACTAGCGGGGGGCGCTCATGGGACAGATGCGCAGTATTTT.